This T cell receptor beta chain was recovered during a study of control samples from healthy donors and cancer patients. Germline values: CDR1 KGHSH, CDR2 LQKENI. The germline V and J ends were trimmed by 2 bases and 6 bases, with 8 bases remaining between them. The CDR3 is 12 residues long. Produced via immunoSEQ multiplex PCR; TCRdb's table is partial and in-frame only. The sample lists 150,000 or so clones, roughly nine tenths occurring once. Material for sequencing was blood. The TCR comes from a young man in good health. The chain employs TRBV18 and TRBJ2-7, with no clear D. The DNA of the CDR3 is TGTGCCAGCTCACCAGAAAGGGCCGAGCAGTACTTC. This codes for CASSPERAEQYF. The full variable domain, rest sourced from reference TRBV18 and TRBJ2-7, is NAGVMQNPRHLVRRRGQEARLRCSPMKGHSHVYWYRQLPEEGLKFMVYLQKENIIDESGMPKERFSAEFPKEGPSILRIQQVVRGDSAAYFCASSPERAEQYFGPGTRLTVT.